A single T cell receptor (beta chain) is shown here with its context. Here immunoSEQ multiplex PCR was the method, and the copy in TCRdb shows in-frame clones only, minus some. The profile covers approximately 210,000 clones, with 91% appearing a single time and approximately 1.8% taken by the ten largest. The sample belongs to a study of control samples from healthy donors and cancer patients. The CDR3 extends over 16 amino acids. Germline CDR1 reads SEHNR; CDR2 reads FQNEAQ (reference sequence). Between the trimmed V and J ends, which lost 0 bases and 0 bases, there was a span of 12 bases. The chain has TRBV7-9 and TRBJ2-7; D uncertain. The sequencing sample was made of blood. The sequence was collected from a man aged 30 to 45 in good health. This chain's CDR3 is CASSLAGTVSSYEQYF. In DNA, the CDR3 is TGTGCCAGCAGCTTAGCGGGAACGGTCAGCTCCTACGAGCAGTACTTC.